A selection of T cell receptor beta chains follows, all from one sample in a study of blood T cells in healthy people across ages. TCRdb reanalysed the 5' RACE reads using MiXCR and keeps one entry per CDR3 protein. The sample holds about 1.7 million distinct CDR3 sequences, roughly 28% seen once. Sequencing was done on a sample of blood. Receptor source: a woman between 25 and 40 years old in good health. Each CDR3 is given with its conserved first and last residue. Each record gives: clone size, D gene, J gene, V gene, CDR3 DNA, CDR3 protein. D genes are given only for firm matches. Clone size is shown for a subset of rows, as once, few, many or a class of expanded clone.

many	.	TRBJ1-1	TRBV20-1	TGCAGTGCTAGAGTACCATTGGGGGGGTACACTGAAGCTTTCTTT	CSARVPLGGYTEAFF
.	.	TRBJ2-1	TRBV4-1	TGCGCCAGCAGCCAAATGGTTCCCTCAACTCGATACAATGAGCAGTTCTTC	CASSQMVPSTRYNEQFF
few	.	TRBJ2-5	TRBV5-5	TGTGCCAGCAGCTCCCAGGGGTGGGAGACCCAGTACTTC	CASSSQGWETQYF
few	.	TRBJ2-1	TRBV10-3	TGTGCCATCTCCCCCGACCCGTCTTACAATGAGCAGTTCTTC	CAISPDPSYNEQFF
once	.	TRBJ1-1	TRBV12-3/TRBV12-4	TGTGCCAGCAGTCCCGCGGGTCCCCAAGCTTTCTTT	CASSPAGPQAFF
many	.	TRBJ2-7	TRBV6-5	TGTGCCAGCAGTTACAGTCAGGGCTCCTACGAGCAGTACTTC	CASSYSQGSYEQYF
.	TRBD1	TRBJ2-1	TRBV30	TGTGCCTGGAGTGCCCGATCCGGGACAGGGAGAAATGAGCAGTTCTTC	CAWSARSGTGRNEQFF
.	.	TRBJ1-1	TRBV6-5	TGTGCCAGCAGTTACTCGTATTCGGGGAACACTGAAGCTTTCTTT	CASSYSYSGNTEAFF
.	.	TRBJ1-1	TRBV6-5	TGTGCCAGCAGTCTCTCAGGGGCGGGCCTCACTGAAGCTTTCTTT	CASSLSGAGLTEAFF
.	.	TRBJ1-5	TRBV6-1	TGTGCCAGCAGCGAAGGCTTGGGGCCCCAGCATTTT	CASSEGLGPQHF
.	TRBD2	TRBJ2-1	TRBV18	TGTGCCACAGGGACTAGCACACACAATGAGCGGTTCTTC	CATGTSTHNERFF
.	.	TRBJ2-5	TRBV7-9	TGTGCCAGCAGCCGTGCCGACCGGACAGCGCAGTACTTC	CASSRADRTAQYF
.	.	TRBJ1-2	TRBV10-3	TGTGCCATCAGTGCCACAGGGCCCCTATCCCCTAACTATGGCTACACCTTC	CAISATGPLSPNYGYTF
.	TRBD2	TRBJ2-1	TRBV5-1	TGCGCCAGCAGCCCCGGACTAGCGGGGTACACTGCCTACAATGAGCAGTTCTTC	CASSPGLAGYTAYNEQFF
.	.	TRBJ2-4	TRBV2	TGTGCCAGCGTCCAAGGACAGAGCATAGCCAAAAACATTCAGTACTTC	CASVQGQSIAKNIQYF
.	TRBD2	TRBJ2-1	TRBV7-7	TGTGCCAGCAGCCCATTAGCGGGGGATGCCGTCAATGAGCAGTTCTTC	CASSPLAGDAVNEQFF
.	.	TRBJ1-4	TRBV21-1	TGTGCCAGCAGCAAAGATTCGACAGGAAAACTGTTTTTT	CASSKDSTGKLFF
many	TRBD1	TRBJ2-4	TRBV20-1	TGCAGTGCTGCCCTGCCTGGACAGGGAACAAACATTCAGTACTTC	CSAALPGQGTNIQYF
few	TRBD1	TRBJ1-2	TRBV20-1	TGCAGTGCTTTTTCCGACAGGGATAGTGGCTACACCTTC	CSAFSDRDSGYTF
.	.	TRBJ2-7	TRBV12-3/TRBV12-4	TGTGCCAGCAGAGACCTTTCGCGGGAGCAGTACTTC	CASRDLSREQYF
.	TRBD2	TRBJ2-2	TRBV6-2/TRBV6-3	TGTGCCAGCAGCGTAGCGGGAGATACCGGGGAGCTGTTTTTT	CASSVAGDTGELFF
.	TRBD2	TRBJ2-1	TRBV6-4	TGTGCCAGCAGTGATTCGGCTAGCGGAGAATACAATGAGCAGTTCTTC	CASSDSASGEYNEQFF
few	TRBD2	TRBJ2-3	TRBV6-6	TGTGCCAGCACTTTACTAGCGGGGGCACCAGATACGCAGTATTTT	CASTLLAGAPDTQYF
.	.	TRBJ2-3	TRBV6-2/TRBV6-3	TGTGCCAGCAACAACAGGGCAAGCACAGATACGCAGTATTTT	CASNNRASTDTQYF
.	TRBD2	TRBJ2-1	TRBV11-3	TGTGCCAGCAGCTTAGGGCTTCCTTGGGCTAGCGGGAGCGTTGAGCAGTTCTTC	CASSLGLPWASGSVEQFF
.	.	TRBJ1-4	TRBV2	TGTGCCAGCAGTGACAGCAGATTTAATGAAAAACGGTTTTTT	CASSDSRFNEKRFF
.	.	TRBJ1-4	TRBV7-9	TGTGCCAGCAAACCCCGGGGTTCAACTAATGAAAAACTGTTTTTT	CASKPRGSTNEKLFF
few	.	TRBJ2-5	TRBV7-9	TGTGCCAGCAGCTTATATGGACAGCCCCAAGAGACCCAGTACTTC	CASSLYGQPQETQYF
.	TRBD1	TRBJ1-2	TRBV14	TGTGCCAGCAGCCACGTTGGACCGGGACAGGGGATCGACTATGGCTACACCTTC	CASSHVGPGQGIDYGYTF
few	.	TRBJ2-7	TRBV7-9	TGTCCCAGCAGCTCCGGACCCTCAAACGAGCAGTACTTC	CPSSSGPSNEQYF
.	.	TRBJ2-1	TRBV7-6	TGTGCCAGCAGCTCCGGGGGGGACAGGGCGAATGAGCAGTTCTTC	CASSSGGDRANEQFF
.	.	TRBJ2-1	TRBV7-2	TGTGCCAGCAGCCAAGGGTGGGGGCTTGAGCAGTTCTTC	CASSQGWGLEQFF
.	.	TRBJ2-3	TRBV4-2	TGTGCCAGCAGCCCGGGTGGTGGGAGGACGCAGTATTTT	CASSPGGGRTQYF
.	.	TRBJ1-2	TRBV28	TGTGCCAGCATCTCCCCAGGGAACTATGGCTACACCTTC	CASISPGNYGYTF
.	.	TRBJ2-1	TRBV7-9	TGTACCAGCAGCTTAAGGCGGGGACTTCTCAATGAGCAGTTCTTC	CTSSLRRGLLNEQFF
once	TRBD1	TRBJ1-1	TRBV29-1	TGCAGCGTTGGTCCCGGACAGGGCGAGGGGTTCATCACTGAAGCTTTCTTT	CSVGPGQGEGFITEAFF
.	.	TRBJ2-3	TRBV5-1	TGCGCCAGCAGCTTGACCGACACGTCAGATACGCAGTATTTT	CASSLTDTSDTQYF
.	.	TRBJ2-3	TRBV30	TGTGCCCTGGAAGGGGATCCAAATACGCAGTATTTT	CALEGDPNTQYF
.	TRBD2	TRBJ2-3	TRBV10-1	TGCGCCAGCAGCGGGGGGTATCGATTCACAGATACGCAGTATTTT	CASSGGYRFTDTQYF
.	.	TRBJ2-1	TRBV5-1	TGCGCCAGCACCTCTGGACGGGACAAGAGGGAGCAGTTCTTC	CASTSGRDKREQFF
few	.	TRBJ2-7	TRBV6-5	TGTGCCAGCAGTCCTATCCACCGGGACGGCTCCTACGAGCAGTACTTC	CASSPIHRDGSYEQYF
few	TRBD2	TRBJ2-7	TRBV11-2	TGTGCCAGCAGCTTGGGGACTAGCGGCCACTCCTACGAGCAGTACTTC	CASSLGTSGHSYEQYF
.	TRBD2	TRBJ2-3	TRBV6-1	TGTGCCGGCTCCTTGACTAGCGGTAGCACAGATACGCAGTATTTT	CAGSLTSGSTDTQYF
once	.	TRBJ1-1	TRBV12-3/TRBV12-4	TGTACCAGCAGTTTATCTGCGATAGGCACTGAAGCTTTCTTT	CTSSLSAIGTEAFF
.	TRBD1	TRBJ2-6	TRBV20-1	TGCAGTGCTAGCCCTGACAGGGCTCGGGCCAACGTCCTGACTTTC	CSASPDRARANVLTF
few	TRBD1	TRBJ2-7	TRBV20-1	TGCAGTGCTTTGGGGACAGGCTTACTCGAGCAGTACTTC	CSALGTGLLEQYF
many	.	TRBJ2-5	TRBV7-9	TGTGCCAGCAGCCTTATAGCATTAGAAGAGACCCAGTACTTC	CASSLIALEETQYF
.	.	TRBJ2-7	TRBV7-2	TGTGCCAGCGCCCACTTGGATCGGCCAGACGAGCAGTACTTC	CASAHLDRPDEQYF
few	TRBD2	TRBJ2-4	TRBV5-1	TGCGCCAGCAGCTCGGGACTAGCGGGGGGGCCTGGAGGAGTAGCCAAAAACATTCAGTACTTC	CASSSGLAGGPGGVAKNIQYF
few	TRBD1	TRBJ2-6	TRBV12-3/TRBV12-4	TGTGCCAGCAGTACCTCGGGACAGGGTAAAGTTGGGGCCAACGTCCTGACTTTC	CASSTSGQGKVGANVLTF